This T cell receptor beta chain derives from a study of PD-1 blockade in classical Hodgkin lymphoma. The protocol was immunoSEQ multiplex PCR, while the TCRdb copy is restricted to in-frame clones and leaves out a portion. Counted here are 25,000 to 30,000 clones, roughly 80% occurring once; the ten biggest clones make up around 23%. Overall study results and limits: A significant rise in TCR diversity was seen by C4D1 for CD4+ cells but not for CD8+ cells.

Following autologous stem cell transplantation, relapse occurred in every patient, and exposure to brentuximab vedotin varied. Relapsed/refractory classical Hodgkin lymphoma patients had complete, partial or progressive responses. V was pared by 1 base and J by 1 base, with 4 bases between. The CDR3 runs to 13 residues. Germline assignment: CDR1 SEHNR and CDR2 FQNEAQ (reference sequence). Of note for this clone: Its matching antigen is unknown.

This chain connects TRBV7-9 to TRBJ1-1, with D unclear. The sequences come from peripheral blood mononuclear cells (PBMCs), collected before the second cycle of nivolumab. This clonotype was sampled from a human donor with classical Hodgkin lymphoma. In DNA, the CDR3 is TGTGCCAGCAGCTTAGGAGAGAACACTGAAGCTTTCTTT. As protein: CASSLGENTEAFF.